This entry concerns a single T cell receptor beta chain. What it recognizes is unknown. This specimen belongs to a study of blood T cells in healthy people across ages. Notes on the study in general: There were more naive CD4+ cells and higher diversity in long-lived donors than in aged donors. With naive T cell percentage, TCR beta diversity showed a strong correlation.

Primed by a sample-barcoded 5' primer and a J-beta primer mix, a second PCR proceeded for about 6 to 12 cycles. A template-switch adaptor with 12 random nucleotides tagged each cDNA molecule. TCRdb ran MiXCR on the 5' RACE reads and lists one entry per CDR3 protein. The data show 1.6 million or so distinct CDR3 sequences, around 36% seen once. The V gene's germline CDR1 is MGHRA and CDR2 YSYEKL. This CDR3 is 14 amino acids long. Trimming took off 4 bases at V and 2 bases at J, with 10 bases between the two ends. The rearrangement joins TRBV4-1 to TRBJ2-3; D remains ambiguous. This receptor was obtained from a woman in her thirties in good health. Sequencing input: blood. The DNA for the CDR3 is TGCGCCAGCAGCCCTAATTCGGCCACAGATACGCAGTATTTT. It specifies CASSPNSATDTQYF.